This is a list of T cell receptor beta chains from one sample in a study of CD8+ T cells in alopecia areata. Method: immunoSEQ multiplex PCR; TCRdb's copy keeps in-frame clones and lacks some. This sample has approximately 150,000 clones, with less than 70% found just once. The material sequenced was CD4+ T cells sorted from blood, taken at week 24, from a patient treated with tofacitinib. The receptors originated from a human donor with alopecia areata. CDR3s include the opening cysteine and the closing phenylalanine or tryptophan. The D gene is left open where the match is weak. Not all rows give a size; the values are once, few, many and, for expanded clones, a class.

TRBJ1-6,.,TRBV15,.,TGTGCCACCAGCAGAGAGGAGATATCACCCCTCCACTTT,CATSREEISPLHF
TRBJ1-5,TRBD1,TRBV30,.,TGTGCCTGGAGTGTACAGGGGTTTCTTGCTAGGGCCCAGCATTTT,CAWSVQGFLARAQHF
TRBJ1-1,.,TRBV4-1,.,TGCGCCAGCAGCCAGGGGAACACTGAAGCTTTCTTT,CASSQGNTEAFF
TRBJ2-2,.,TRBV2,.,TGTGCCAGCAGTTGGACTACAAACACCGGGGAGCTGTTTTTT,CASSWTTNTGELFF
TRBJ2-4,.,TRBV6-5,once,TGTGCCAGCAGCACTAGAGACATTCAGTACTTC,CASSTRDIQYF
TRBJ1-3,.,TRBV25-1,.,TGTGCCAGCAGTGTCTACCCAGGGGATGGAAACACCATATATTTT,CASSVYPGDGNTIYF
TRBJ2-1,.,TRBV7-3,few,TGTGCCAGCAGCTTAAGGAAGAGCTCCTACAATGAGCAGTTCTTC,CASSLRKSSYNEQFF
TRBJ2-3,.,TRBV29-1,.,TGCAGCGTGGGGAGCCTTAGCACAGATACGCAGTATTTT,CSVGSLSTDTQYF
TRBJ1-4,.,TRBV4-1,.,TGCGCCAGCAGCCCTCACAGGGCCCCGGTTGAAAAACTGTTTTTT,CASSPHRAPVEKLFF
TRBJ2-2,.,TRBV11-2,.,TGTGCCAGCAGTTTCCGGGGGGCGGGCACCGGGGAGCTGTTTTTT,CASSFRGAGTGELFF
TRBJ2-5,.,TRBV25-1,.,TGTGCCAGCAGTGATCCGGGTGGACTCGCAGCGGGGACCCAGTACTTC,CASSDPGGLAAGTQYF
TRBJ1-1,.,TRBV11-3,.,TGTGCCAGCAGCTCAGAGACCTACACTGAAGCTTTCTTT,CASSSETYTEAFF
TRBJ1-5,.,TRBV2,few,TGTGCCAGCACAGGGAGAGGGAGCAATCAGCCCCAGCATTTT,CASTGRGSNQPQHF
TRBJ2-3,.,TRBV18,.,TGTGCCAGCTCACCGAAGGGGCCCACAGATACGCAGTATTTT,CASSPKGPTDTQYF
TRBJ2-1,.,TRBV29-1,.,TGCAGCGTTGAAACTAGCATCAATGAGCAGTTCTTC,CSVETSINEQFF
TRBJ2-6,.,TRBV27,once,TGTGCCAGCAGGAGACACGTCTCTGGGGCCAACGTCCTGACTTTC,CASRRHVSGANVLTF
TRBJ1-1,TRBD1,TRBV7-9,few,TGTGCCAGCAGCGCACAGGGGACTGAAGCTTTCTTT,CASSAQGTEAFF
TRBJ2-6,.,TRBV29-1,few,TGCAGCGTTGCCCGGGACACCGACTCTGGGGCCAACGTCCTGACTTTC,CSVARDTDSGANVLTF
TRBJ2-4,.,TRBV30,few,TGTGCCTGGAGCCGGGGGATCACCGACGGGCAAAAAAACATTCAGTACTTC,CAWSRGITDGQKNIQYF
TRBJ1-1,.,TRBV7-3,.,TGTGCCAGCAGCCCGGGACTGATGAACACTGAAGCTTTCTTT,CASSPGLMNTEAFF
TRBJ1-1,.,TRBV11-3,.,TGTGCCAGCAGCTTATCCGGAACTTGGGGACATCGGGACACTGAAGCTTTCTTT,CASSLSGTWGHRDTEAFF
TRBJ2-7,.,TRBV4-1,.,TGCGCCAGCAGCCAAGAGGCACAGTCCTACGAGCAGTACTTC,CASSQEAQSYEQYF
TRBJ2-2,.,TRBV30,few,TGTGCCTGGATGCAGGGGGGGAACACCGGGGAGCTGTTTTTT,CAWMQGGNTGELFF
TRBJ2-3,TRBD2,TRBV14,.,TGTGCCAGCAGCCAAGAAGGCGGGGGGATTGTAGCAGATACGCAGTATTTT,CASSQEGGGIVADTQYF
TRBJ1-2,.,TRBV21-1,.,TGTGCCAGCAGCACAGGGGATCGAGGCTACACCTTC,CASSTGDRGYTF
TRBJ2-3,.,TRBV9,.,TGTGCCAGCAGCGTAGTGACTAGCACAGATACGCAGTATTTT,CASSVVTSTDTQYF
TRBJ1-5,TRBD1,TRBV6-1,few,TGTGCCAGCACTCAAGAGGGGGCAGCTATCCAGCCCCAGCATTTT,CASTQEGAAIQPQHF
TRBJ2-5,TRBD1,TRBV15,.,TGTGCCACCAGCGTATCCGGGACAGGGGGGACCCAGTACTTC,CATSVSGTGGTQYF
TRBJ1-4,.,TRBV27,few,TGTGCCAGCAGCCCCGCAGGGTTTGGTGAAAAACTGTTTTTT,CASSPAGFGEKLFF
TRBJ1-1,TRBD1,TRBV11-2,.,TGTGCCAGCAGCTTATCGGACAGGGGGGAGAAGAACACTGAAGCTTTCTTT,CASSLSDRGEKNTEAFF
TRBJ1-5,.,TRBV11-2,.,TGTGCCAGCAGCGGCGGGGGTGCGCCCCAGCATTTT,CASSGGGAPQHF
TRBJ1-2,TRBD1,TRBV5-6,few,TGTGCCAGCAGCTGGGGACAGGAGACCTATGGCTACACCTTC,CASSWGQETYGYTF
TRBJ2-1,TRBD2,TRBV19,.,TGTGCCAGTAGTATTACTAGCGAGTTCTACAATGAGCAGTTCTTC,CASSITSEFYNEQFF
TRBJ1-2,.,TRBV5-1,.,TGCGCCAGCAGCTTGGGGGGAAGCTATGGCTACACCTTC,CASSLGGSYGYTF
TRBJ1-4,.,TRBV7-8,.,TGTGCCAGCAGCTTAGATTTGGTCAGGGGAAATGAAAAACTGTTTTTT,CASSLDLVRGNEKLFF
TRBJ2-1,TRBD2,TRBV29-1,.,TGCAGCGTTGACCTAGCGGGGTACAATGAGCAGTTCTTC,CSVDLAGYNEQFF
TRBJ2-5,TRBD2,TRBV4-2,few,TGTGCCAGCAGCCAAGACGCTAGCGGGGGGGCTCGAGTGGAGACCCAGTACTTC,CASSQDASGGARVETQYF
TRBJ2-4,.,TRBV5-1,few,TGCGCCAGCAGCCAGGCGGGACAAGCCAAAAACATTCAGTACTTC,CASSQAGQAKNIQYF
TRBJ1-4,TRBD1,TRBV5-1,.,TGCGCCAGCAGCTTGGGGGACAGTCGCTATGAAAAACTGTTTTTT,CASSLGDSRYEKLFF
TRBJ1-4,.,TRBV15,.,TGTGCCACCAGCAGAGAGCAGGCGGGTAATGAAAAACTGTTTTTT,CATSREQAGNEKLFF
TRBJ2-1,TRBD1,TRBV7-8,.,TGTGCCAGCAGCTTACAGGGGGTGTCCTACAATGAGCAGTTCTTC,CASSLQGVSYNEQFF
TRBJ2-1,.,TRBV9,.,TGTGCCAGCAGCGTAGGCGCGGCAGCCCACAATGAGCAGTTCTTC,CASSVGAAAHNEQFF
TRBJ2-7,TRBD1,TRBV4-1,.,TGCGCCAGCAGCCAAGATGGGGCTAGAGACAGGGGGCGCGGGGAGCAGTACTTC,CASSQDGARDRGRGEQYF
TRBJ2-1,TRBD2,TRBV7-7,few,TGTGCTAGCAGCTTAGCCCGCGGGGGTGAGCAGTTCTTC,CASSLARGGEQFF
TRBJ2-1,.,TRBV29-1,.,TGCAGCGTTGAGTTGAACAATGAGCAGTTCTTC,CSVELNNEQFF
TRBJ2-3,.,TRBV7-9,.,TGTGCCAGCAGCTCCCTCGGCCTCCGAACGCAGTATTTT,CASSSLGLRTQYF